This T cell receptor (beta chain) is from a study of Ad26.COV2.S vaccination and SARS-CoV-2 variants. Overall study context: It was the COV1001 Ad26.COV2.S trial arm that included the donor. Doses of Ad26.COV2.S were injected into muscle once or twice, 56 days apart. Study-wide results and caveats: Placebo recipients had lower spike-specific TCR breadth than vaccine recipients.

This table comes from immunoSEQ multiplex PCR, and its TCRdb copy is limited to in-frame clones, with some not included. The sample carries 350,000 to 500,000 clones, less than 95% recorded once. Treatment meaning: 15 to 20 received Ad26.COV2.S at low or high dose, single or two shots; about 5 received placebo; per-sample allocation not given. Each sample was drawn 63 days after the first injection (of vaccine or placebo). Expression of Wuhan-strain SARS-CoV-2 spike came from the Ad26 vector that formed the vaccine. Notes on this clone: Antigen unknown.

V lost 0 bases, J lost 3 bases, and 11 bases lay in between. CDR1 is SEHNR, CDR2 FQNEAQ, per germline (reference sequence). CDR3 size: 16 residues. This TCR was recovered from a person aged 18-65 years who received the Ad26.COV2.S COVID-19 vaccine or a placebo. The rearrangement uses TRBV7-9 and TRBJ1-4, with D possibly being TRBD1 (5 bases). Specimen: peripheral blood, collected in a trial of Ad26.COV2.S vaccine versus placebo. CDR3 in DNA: TGTGCCAGCAGCTTAGCCAGGGCAGGGTCTAATGAAAAACTGTTTTTT. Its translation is CASSLARAGSNEKLFF.